The 24 T cell receptor beta chains below all came from one sample that was sequenced in a study of blood T cell repertoires in COVID-19. Generated by immunoSEQ multiplex PCR, the TCRdb table keeps only in-frame clones and is missing some. The sample has about 210,000 clones, about 85% seen once. The sample comprised peripheral blood. The receptor set was obtained from a man between 60 and 75 years old with COVID-19, enrolled during active disease.

The chain combines TRBV5-4 with TRBJ1-3; no clear D gene. CDR1 is SGHNT and CDR2 is YYREEE in the germline V gene (reference sequence). Trimming removed 0 bases from V and 1 base from J, with 11 bases in between. The CDR3 extends over 16 amino acids. The CDR3: CASSLDASPSGNTIYF. In nucleotides, the CDR3 is TGTGCCAGCAGCTTGGATGCCAGTCCGTCTGGAAACACCATATATTTT.

This sequence joins TRBV11-2 and TRBJ2-5; unclear D gene. V shed 5 bases and J shed 0 bases, with 4 bases lying between them. Germline V gene data show CDR1 as SGHAT and CDR2 as FQNNGV. This CDR3 region has 12 residues. CDR3 in amino acids: CASSRYQETQYF. The CDR3 DNA is TGTGCCAGCAGCCGGTACCAAGAGACCCAGTACTTC.

DNA for the CDR3: TGCGCCAGCAGCTTGGTTTTTGGCAGGACAGGGTCAGAGACCCAGTACTTC. Translating gives CASSLVFGRTGSETQYF. The V gene is TRBV5-1, the J gene TRBJ2-5, with TRBD1 matching over 8 bases. CDR1 is SGHRS, CDR2 YFSETQ, per germline. The V segment lost 0 bases and the J segment 4 bases; nucleotides outside the gene matches: 11. This CDR3 has 17 residues.

This clone came up once. This chain joins TRBV27 and TRBJ2-2; TRBD2 matches at 11 bases. The V gene's germline CDR1 is MNHEY and CDR2 SMNVEV (reference sequence). V lost 7 bases to trimming and J lost 8 bases; unmatched junction nucleotides: 12. CDR3 length equals 16 residues. The CDR3 here is CASNGDTSGSKGELFF. Here the CDR3 DNA reads TGTGCCAGCAACGGTGATACTAGCGGGAGTAAGGGGGAGCTGTTTTTT.

The chain carries TRBV27 and TRBJ1-1, with D unclear. This CDR3 spans 15 amino acids. Trimming pared 4 bases from V and 1 base from J, leaving 13 bases between. CDR1 and CDR2 (germline): MNHEY, SMNVEV (reference sequence). CDR3 region: CASSSIGLPNTEAFF. Here the CDR3 DNA reads TGTGCCAGCAGTTCCATCGGACTCCCGAACACTGAAGCTTTCTTT.

The V gene is TRBV27, the J gene TRBJ2-7, with 7 bases lining up with TRBD2. After removal of 5 bases from V and 2 bases from J, the junction contained 6 bases not matched to a gene. CDR3 length equals 14 residues. Germline loops: CDR1 MNHEY, CDR2 SMNVEV (reference sequence). The CDR3 is CASSLAAATYEQYF. CDR3 sequence (DNA): TGTGCCAGCAGTCTAGCGGCAGCGACCTACGAGCAGTACTTC.

The V and J genes are TRBV4-1 and TRBJ2-2; TRBD2 might be the D (6 bases). Trimming took 0 bases from V and 0 from J, leaving 20 bases between them. The CDR3 runs 20 residues. Germline values: CDR1 MGHRA, CDR2 YSYEKL. The CDR3 nucleotides read TGCGCCAGCAGCCAAGAGAGTCTCGGGAGTGGGAGGACGAACACCGGGGAGCTGTTTTTT. Protein product: CASSQESLGSGRTNTGELFF.

V and J are TRBV5-4 and TRBJ2-1; tentative D call: TRBD1 (5 bases). Germline V CDR1 and CDR2: SGHNT, YYREEE (reference sequence). The CDR3 covers 14 residues. The germline V and J ends were trimmed by 1 base and 0 bases, with 5 bases remaining between them. In nucleotides, the CDR3 is TGTGCCAGCAGCTTGCAGGGCTCCTACAATGAGCAGTTCTTC. Its protein is CASSLQGSYNEQFF.

The CDR3 protein is CASRQGVGTEAFF. The CDR3 DNA reads TGTGCCAGCAGACAGGGAGTCGGCACTGAAGCTTTCTTT. This chain uses TRBV12-3 or TRBV12-4 with TRBJ1-1; maybe TRBD1 (6 bases). The CDR3 loop spans 13 amino acids. V lost 6 bases, J lost 4 bases, and 12 bases lay in between.

This clone came up a few times. The chain employs TRBV11-2 and TRBJ1-3, with D perhaps TRBD1 (5 bases). The V and J ends lost 0 bases and 9 bases respectively, with 15 bases between them. CDR3 length: 15 amino acids. The germline V gene has CDR1 SGHAT and CDR2 FQNNGV. The CDR3 protein is CASSLDRGRQATIYF. For the CDR3, the DNA is TGTGCCAGCAGCTTAGATAGGGGCCGTCAGGCCACCATATATTTT.

The CDR3 region is CASGLWQSGELFF. CDR3 bases: TGTGCTAGTGGTTTGTGGCAGTCCGGGGAGCTGTTTTTT. V is TRBV12-5 and J is TRBJ2-2; D is unresolved. Germline V CDR1 and CDR2: LGHNT, FRNRAP. V was cut by 2 bases and J by 6 bases, with 7 bases left in between. This CDR3 spans 13 amino acids.

The rearrangement joins TRBV6-6 to TRBJ2-3, with a weak D call TRBD2 (5 bases). Trimming left V 4 bases short and J 1 base short, with 9 bases between. The CDR3 is 14 amino acids. Germline assignment: CDR1 MNHNY and CDR2 SVGAGI (reference sequence). The CDR3 sequence: CASSSTGGTDTQYF. The CDR3 coding sequence is TGTGCCAGCAGTTCCACCGGGGGCACAGATACGCAGTATTTT.

This chain joins TRBV27 and TRBJ1-5; 7 nucleotides match TRBD1. Unmatched junction bases numbered 5, after V lost 5 bases and J lost 7 bases. CDR1 MNHEY and CDR2 SMNVEV come from the germline V gene (reference sequence). The CDR3 sequence is 13 residues long. CDR3 sequence reads: CASSTTTGQPQHF. The CDR3 coding sequence is TGTGCCAGCAGTACTACGACAGGGCAGCCCCAGCATTTT.

This chain links TRBV5-6 with TRBJ1-5; 9 bases align to TRBD1. This CDR3 contains 15 residues. V lost 3 bases and J lost 4; bases outside the gene matches: 5. The germline CDR1 and CDR2 sequences are SGHDT and YYEEEE. The CDR3 loop reads CASSSTGTGNQPQHF. In DNA form, the CDR3 reads TGTGCCAGCAGCTCAACCGGGACAGGGAATCAGCCCCAGCATTTT.

The chain employs TRBV7-9 and TRBJ1-2; no clear D. There are 13 residues in the CDR3. The V end was cut by 3 bases, the J end by 3 bases, with 8 bases between. Germline-derived CDR1 and CDR2 are SEHNR and FQNEAQ (reference sequence). CDR3 nucleotide sequence: TGTGCCAGCAGCTTGAGACTGGACTATGGCTACACCTTC. Translating it yields CASSLRLDYGYTF.

With regard to this clone: This same CDR3 is encoded by further DNA sequences in the sample. This chain uses TRBV5-4 with TRBJ1-2; 7 nucleotides match TRBD1. This CDR3 comprises 13 residues. The V gene's germline CDR1 is SGHNT and CDR2 YYREEE (reference sequence). The V and J ends lost 0 bases and 7 bases, in that order; junction bases with no gene match: 3. The CDR3 bases are TGTGCCAGCAGCTTGGACAGGGGAGGTGGCTACACCTTC. It codes for CASSLDRGGGYTF.

This chain uses TRBV4-2 with TRBJ1-3; weak D call: TRBD1 (5 bases). Germline V gene data show CDR1 as LGHNA and CDR2 as YNFKEQ. With 4 bases removed from V and 0 bases from J, the gap between germline ends came to 13 bases. The length of the CDR3 is 16 residues. In DNA, the CDR3 is TGTGCCAGCAGCCGGCTGGGGGGGGGCTCTGGAAACACCATATATTTT. This gives the protein CASSRLGGGSGNTIYF.

This clone was picked up a small number of times. The V call is TRBV5-1, the J call TRBJ2-6; 11 bases align to TRBD1. CDR3 length equals 18 residues. Germline V gene data show CDR1 as SGHRS and CDR2 as YFSETQ. V shed 7 bases, J shed 3 bases, and the junction held 12 bases outside the gene matches. The CDR3 coding sequence is TGCGCCAGCTCCCCCACCGGACAGGGGGCGTTTGGGGCCAACGTCCTGACTTTC. Amino acids: CASSPTGQGAFGANVLTF.

The chain combines TRBV5-1 with TRBJ1-2, with a weak D call TRBD1 (5 bases). Germline assignment: CDR1 SGHRS and CDR2 YFSETQ. V dropped 3 bases and J dropped 3 bases, with 12 bases sitting between them. The CDR3 is 14 amino acids. The CDR3 DNA sequence: TGCGCCAGCAGCTCCTACCGGGGGGACTATGGCTACACCTTC. Protein product: CASSSYRGDYGYTF.

This clone was observed a single time. CDR3 region: CASSLSLGVKGSDEQFF. The CDR3 nucleotides are TGTGCCAGCAGTTTATCTCTCGGGGTGAAAGGGTCGGATGAGCAGTTCTTC. The chain uses TRBV27 and TRBJ2-1; the D gene is possibly TRBD2 (5 bases). V gave up 0 bases and J gave up 8 bases, with 20 bases separating them. CDR1 is MNHEY and CDR2 is SMNVEV in the germline V gene (reference sequence). The CDR3 consists of 17 residues.

The chain recombines TRBV7-9 with TRBJ1-4; unclear D gene. The V gene's germline CDR1 is SEHNR and CDR2 FQNEAQ (reference sequence). The CDR3 is made up of 15 amino acids. V was trimmed by 2 bases and J by 2 bases, leaving 9 bases between them. The CDR3, as DNA: TGTGCCAGCAGCTTATCTCTTCAGACTAATGAAAAACTGTTTTTT. Translated, it gives CASSLSLQTNEKLFF.

V usage is TRBV5-1 and J usage is TRBJ1-5; 7 nucleotides align to TRBD1. V dropped 0 bases and J dropped 7; count of bases not matched to a gene: 7. The germline CDR1 and CDR2 sequences are SGHRS and YFSETQ. The CDR3 is 15 amino acids. CDR3 sequence reads: CASSLGVTGVQPQHF. CDR3 DNA sequence: TGCGCCAGCAGCTTGGGGGTTACAGGGGTCCAGCCCCAGCATTTT. The entire variable domain, with the rest obtained from reference TRBV5-1 and TRBJ1-5, is as follows: KAGVTQTPRYLIKTRGQQVTLSCSPISGHRSVSWYQQTPGQGLQFLFEYFSETQRNKGNFPGRFSGRQFSNSRSEMNVSTLELGDSALYLCASSLGVTGVQPQHFGDGTRLSIL.

This clone came up once. The chain is built from TRBV6-2 or TRBV6-3 and TRBJ2-1; 8 bases are shared with TRBD1. The CDR3 is 16 residues long. J gave up 3 bases and V 4 bases, and 8 bases lay outside the gene matches. The V gene's germline CDR1 is MNHEY and CDR2 SVGEGT. CDR3 coding DNA: TGTGCCAGCAGTTCCCTAGGACAGGGCCTCTACAATGAGCAGTTCTTC. Its protein product is CASSSLGQGLYNEQFF.

The rearrangement joins TRBV6-1 to TRBJ1-1; 7 bases match TRBD1. With 3 bases clipped from V and 6 bases from J, the junction kept 7 bases outside the gene matches. The germline V gene encodes CDR1 MNHNS and CDR2 SASEGT. CDR3 length: 14 residues. CDR3 coding DNA: TGTGCCAGCAGTGATCCGTGGACAGGCGCTGAAGCTTTCTTT. Amino acid sequence: CASSDPWTGAEAFF.